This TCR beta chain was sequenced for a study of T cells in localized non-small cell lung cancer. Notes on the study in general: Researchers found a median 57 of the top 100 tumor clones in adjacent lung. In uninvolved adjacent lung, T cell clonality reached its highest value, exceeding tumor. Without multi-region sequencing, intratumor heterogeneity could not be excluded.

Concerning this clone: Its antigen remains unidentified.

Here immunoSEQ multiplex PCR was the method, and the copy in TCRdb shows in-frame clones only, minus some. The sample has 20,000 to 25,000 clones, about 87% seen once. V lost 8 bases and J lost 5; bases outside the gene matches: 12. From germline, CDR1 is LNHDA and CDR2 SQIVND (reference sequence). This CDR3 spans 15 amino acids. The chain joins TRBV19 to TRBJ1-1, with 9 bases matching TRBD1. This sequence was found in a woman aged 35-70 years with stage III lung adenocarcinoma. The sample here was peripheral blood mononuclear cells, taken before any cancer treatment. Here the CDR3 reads CASRGTGRTRTEAFF. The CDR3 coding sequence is TGTGCCAGTCGGGGGACAGGGAGGACTCGGACTGAAGCTTTCTTT.